These T cell receptor beta chains were read from a single sample in a study of blood T cell repertoires in COVID-19. Clones were read by immunoSEQ multiplex PCR, and TCRdb kept only the in-frame ones, dropping some. The sample yields around 150,000 clones, 92% seen once. The specimen was peripheral blood. These receptors were collected from a man aged 30 to 45 with COVID-19, enrolled during active disease. Each CDR3 is given with its conserved first and last residue. A D gene is named only where the DNA matches it firmly. Some rows have no size entry. The others give once, few or many, or a class for an expanded clone.

clone_size j_call v_call d_call cdr3_nt cdr3_aa
. TRBJ2-1 TRBV28 TRBD2 TGTGCCAGCAGCACCGGGACTAGCGGGAGGTTTGAGCAGTTCTTC CASSTGTSGRFEQFF
once TRBJ1-2 TRBV5-6 TRBD1 TGTGCCAGCAGCTCCCGGGACAGGGGGATTCATGGCTACACCTTC CASSSRDRGIHGYTF
. TRBJ2-5 TRBV21-1 . TGTGCCAGCAGCAAAGGCCCTAGTGTCTGGCGCGAGACCCAGTACTTC CASSKGPSVWRETQYF
. TRBJ2-5 TRBV19 TRBD1 TGTGCCAGTAGGGACAGGTTACGAGGAGAGACCCAGTACTTC CASRDRLRGETQYF
. TRBJ2-3 TRBV5-1 TRBD2 TGCGCCAGCAGCTCCGGAGCGGGGGGGCCCGCAGATACGCAGTATTTT CASSSGAGGPADTQYF
. TRBJ2-7 TRBV6-2/TRBV6-3 . TGTGCCAGCAGTTTCGGGGACATGAACGAGCAGTACTTC CASSFGDMNEQYF
. TRBJ1-5 TRBV7-2 . TGTGCCAGCAGCCTGGAACCATATAGCGATCAGCCCCAGCATTTT CASSLEPYSDQPQHF
. TRBJ2-6 TRBV4-2 TRBD1 TGTGCCAGCAGCCAAGATTTTCCCGGGACAGGGGGCTTCTCTGGGGCCAACGTCCTGACTTTC CASSQDFPGTGGFSGANVLTF
. TRBJ1-1 TRBV7-4 . TGTGCCAGCAGCTTATACGGCAGGGGCCATAAGTATGTCCCCGAAGCTTTCTTT CASSLYGRGHKYVPEAFF
. TRBJ1-2 TRBV4-1 TRBD1 TGCGCCAGCAGCCAAGGACAGGGGAGCTATGGCTACACCTTC CASSQGQGSYGYTF
. TRBJ1-2 TRBV7-2 TRBD1 TGTGCCAGCAATCCACAGGGGGTCTATGGCTACACCTTC CASNPQGVYGYTF
. TRBJ2-7 TRBV2 TRBD1 TGTGCCAGCAGAGTGGGACAGGGCCAGGACGAGCAGTACTTC CASRVGQGQDEQYF
. TRBJ2-7 TRBV6-5 . TGTGCCAGCAGTTACTCTTCCAGGGCCTACGAGCAGTACTTC CASSYSSRAYEQYF
. TRBJ2-1 TRBV9 . TGTGCCAGCAGCCTACAGATGGCGACCAATGAGCAGTTCTTC CASSLQMATNEQFF
once TRBJ1-1 TRBV15 . TGTGCCACCAGCCAGGCGGGGGCAGTCGAAGCTTTCTTT CATSQAGAVEAFF
once TRBJ2-7 TRBV4-3 TRBD1 TGCGCCAGCAGCCAAGATCGAATCACAGGGGGGACCTACGAGCAGTACTTC CASSQDRITGGTYEQYF
. TRBJ2-7 TRBV18 TRBD1 TGTGCCAGCTCACCGACGGGACAGGGATCGATCGAGCAGTACTTC CASSPTGQGSIEQYF
. TRBJ1-4 TRBV4-2 TRBD1 TGTGCCAGCAGCCAAGATAGTCAGGCACAGGGGGTCCCAAAACTGTTTTTT CASSQDSQAQGVPKLFF
. TRBJ2-7 TRBV19 . TGTGCCAGTAGTACAGGGTCGAGCTCCTACGAGCAGTACTTC CASSTGSSSYEQYF
. TRBJ2-2 TRBV5-6 TRBD2 TGTGCCAGCAGCTCGGGACTAGCGGGGGCCAACGGGGAGCTGTTTTTT CASSSGLAGANGELFF
. TRBJ1-1 TRBV2 . TGTGCCAGCAGCTTTTGGAGTTTGACCACTGAAGCTTTCTTT CASSFWSLTTEAFF
. TRBJ2-3 TRBV3-1/TRBV3-2 . TGTGCCAGCAGCCAGTTTACAGGGTGGGCAGATACGCAGTATTTT CASSQFTGWADTQYF
. TRBJ2-1 TRBV7-2 TRBD1 TGTGCCAGCAGCCCCCGCCGGGACAGGAGCCACTCCCCGGAGTTCTTC CASSPRRDRSHSPEFF
. TRBJ1-2 TRBV7-9 TRBD1 TGTGCCAGCAGCCCAGGGACAGGGTCCAACTATGGCTACACCTTC CASSPGTGSNYGYTF
. TRBJ2-7 TRBV3-1/TRBV3-2 TRBD1 TGTGCCAGCAGCCGGACCGGACAGGGTCACTACGAGCAGTACTTC CASSRTGQGHYEQYF
. TRBJ1-2 TRBV13 . TGTGCCAGCAGCTTATCAGGCGTTTTAAAACCAACTAACTATGGCTACACCTTC CASSLSGVLKPTNYGYTF
. TRBJ2-6 TRBV15 TRBD1 TGTGCCACCAGCAGGACAGGGGGAGTCACTGGGGCCAACGTCCTGACTTTC CATSRTGGVTGANVLTF
. TRBJ1-1 TRBV20-1 TRBD1 TGCAGTGCCGACAGGGTGGCTGAAGCTTTCTTT CSADRVAEAFF